This TCR beta chain was captured in a study of control samples from healthy donors and cancer patients. Libraries were prepared by immunoSEQ multiplex PCR; TCRdb keeps only in-frame clonotypes and omits some of them. Of approximately 100,000 clones in the sample, about 89% were seen once. This clone was picked up a small number of times. This sequence was found in a man younger than 40 in good health. The specimen sequenced was blood.

CDR3 in amino acids: CASRFRDGEAFF. CDR3 DNA sequence: TGTGCCAGTAGATTCAGGGACGGTGAAGCTTTCTTT. This rearrangement joins TRBV19 to TRBJ1-1; D is possibly TRBD1 (5 bases). This CDR3 has 12 residues. Germline V gene data show CDR1 as LNHDA and CDR2 as SQIVND (reference sequence). V lost 6 bases and J 7 bases, leaving 12 bases between the germline ends.